This T cell receptor (delta chain) was profiled in a study of γδ T cells in repeated Plasmodium falciparum infection. Study background: Age- and gender-matched Australian children served as comparison for malaria-exposed Malian children.

The CDR3 has 16 residues. Germline CDR1 and CDR2: TSWWSYY and QGS. Flow sorting of PBMC yielded separate Vgamma9/Vdelta2+ and Vdelta2-negative gammadelta T cell populations for bulk repertoire analysis. Worth noting for this clone: TCRdb shows a much larger clone's protein in place of this DNA's translation, and the two differ at residue 13, likely through a read error; the protein shown is translated from the DNA.

TCRdb called clones from the multiplex PCR reads again using CATT. Of roughly 48,000 delta-chain clones detected, roughly 1.6% appear once; the ten largest clones hold about 8.6%. The chain links TRDV1 to TRDJ1, with 7 bases fitting TRDD3. Because TCRdb records no J gene, it was assigned here through a match of the DNA to germline. The TCR originated in a pool of human donors (malaria-infected and uninfected, not separated). Material for sequencing was gamma-delta T cells from blood. The CDR3 sequence is CALGELMGGILDELIF. The CDR3 DNA is TGTGCTCTTGGGGAACTTATGGGAGGGATACTCGATGAACTCATCTTT.